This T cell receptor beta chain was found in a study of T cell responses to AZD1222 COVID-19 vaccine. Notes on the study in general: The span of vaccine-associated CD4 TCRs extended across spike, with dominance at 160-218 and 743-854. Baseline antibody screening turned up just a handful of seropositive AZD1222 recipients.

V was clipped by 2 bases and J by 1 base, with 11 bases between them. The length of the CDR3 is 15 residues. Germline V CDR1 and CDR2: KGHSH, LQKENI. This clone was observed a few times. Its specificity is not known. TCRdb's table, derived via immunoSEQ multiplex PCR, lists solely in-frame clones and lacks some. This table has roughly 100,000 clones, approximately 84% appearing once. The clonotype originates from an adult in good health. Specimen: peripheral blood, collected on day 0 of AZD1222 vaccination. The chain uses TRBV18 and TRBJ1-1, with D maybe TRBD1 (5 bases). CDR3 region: CASSPGAEKNTEAFF. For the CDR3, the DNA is TGTGCCAGCTCACCAGGGGCCGAAAAGAACACTGAAGCTTTCTTT.